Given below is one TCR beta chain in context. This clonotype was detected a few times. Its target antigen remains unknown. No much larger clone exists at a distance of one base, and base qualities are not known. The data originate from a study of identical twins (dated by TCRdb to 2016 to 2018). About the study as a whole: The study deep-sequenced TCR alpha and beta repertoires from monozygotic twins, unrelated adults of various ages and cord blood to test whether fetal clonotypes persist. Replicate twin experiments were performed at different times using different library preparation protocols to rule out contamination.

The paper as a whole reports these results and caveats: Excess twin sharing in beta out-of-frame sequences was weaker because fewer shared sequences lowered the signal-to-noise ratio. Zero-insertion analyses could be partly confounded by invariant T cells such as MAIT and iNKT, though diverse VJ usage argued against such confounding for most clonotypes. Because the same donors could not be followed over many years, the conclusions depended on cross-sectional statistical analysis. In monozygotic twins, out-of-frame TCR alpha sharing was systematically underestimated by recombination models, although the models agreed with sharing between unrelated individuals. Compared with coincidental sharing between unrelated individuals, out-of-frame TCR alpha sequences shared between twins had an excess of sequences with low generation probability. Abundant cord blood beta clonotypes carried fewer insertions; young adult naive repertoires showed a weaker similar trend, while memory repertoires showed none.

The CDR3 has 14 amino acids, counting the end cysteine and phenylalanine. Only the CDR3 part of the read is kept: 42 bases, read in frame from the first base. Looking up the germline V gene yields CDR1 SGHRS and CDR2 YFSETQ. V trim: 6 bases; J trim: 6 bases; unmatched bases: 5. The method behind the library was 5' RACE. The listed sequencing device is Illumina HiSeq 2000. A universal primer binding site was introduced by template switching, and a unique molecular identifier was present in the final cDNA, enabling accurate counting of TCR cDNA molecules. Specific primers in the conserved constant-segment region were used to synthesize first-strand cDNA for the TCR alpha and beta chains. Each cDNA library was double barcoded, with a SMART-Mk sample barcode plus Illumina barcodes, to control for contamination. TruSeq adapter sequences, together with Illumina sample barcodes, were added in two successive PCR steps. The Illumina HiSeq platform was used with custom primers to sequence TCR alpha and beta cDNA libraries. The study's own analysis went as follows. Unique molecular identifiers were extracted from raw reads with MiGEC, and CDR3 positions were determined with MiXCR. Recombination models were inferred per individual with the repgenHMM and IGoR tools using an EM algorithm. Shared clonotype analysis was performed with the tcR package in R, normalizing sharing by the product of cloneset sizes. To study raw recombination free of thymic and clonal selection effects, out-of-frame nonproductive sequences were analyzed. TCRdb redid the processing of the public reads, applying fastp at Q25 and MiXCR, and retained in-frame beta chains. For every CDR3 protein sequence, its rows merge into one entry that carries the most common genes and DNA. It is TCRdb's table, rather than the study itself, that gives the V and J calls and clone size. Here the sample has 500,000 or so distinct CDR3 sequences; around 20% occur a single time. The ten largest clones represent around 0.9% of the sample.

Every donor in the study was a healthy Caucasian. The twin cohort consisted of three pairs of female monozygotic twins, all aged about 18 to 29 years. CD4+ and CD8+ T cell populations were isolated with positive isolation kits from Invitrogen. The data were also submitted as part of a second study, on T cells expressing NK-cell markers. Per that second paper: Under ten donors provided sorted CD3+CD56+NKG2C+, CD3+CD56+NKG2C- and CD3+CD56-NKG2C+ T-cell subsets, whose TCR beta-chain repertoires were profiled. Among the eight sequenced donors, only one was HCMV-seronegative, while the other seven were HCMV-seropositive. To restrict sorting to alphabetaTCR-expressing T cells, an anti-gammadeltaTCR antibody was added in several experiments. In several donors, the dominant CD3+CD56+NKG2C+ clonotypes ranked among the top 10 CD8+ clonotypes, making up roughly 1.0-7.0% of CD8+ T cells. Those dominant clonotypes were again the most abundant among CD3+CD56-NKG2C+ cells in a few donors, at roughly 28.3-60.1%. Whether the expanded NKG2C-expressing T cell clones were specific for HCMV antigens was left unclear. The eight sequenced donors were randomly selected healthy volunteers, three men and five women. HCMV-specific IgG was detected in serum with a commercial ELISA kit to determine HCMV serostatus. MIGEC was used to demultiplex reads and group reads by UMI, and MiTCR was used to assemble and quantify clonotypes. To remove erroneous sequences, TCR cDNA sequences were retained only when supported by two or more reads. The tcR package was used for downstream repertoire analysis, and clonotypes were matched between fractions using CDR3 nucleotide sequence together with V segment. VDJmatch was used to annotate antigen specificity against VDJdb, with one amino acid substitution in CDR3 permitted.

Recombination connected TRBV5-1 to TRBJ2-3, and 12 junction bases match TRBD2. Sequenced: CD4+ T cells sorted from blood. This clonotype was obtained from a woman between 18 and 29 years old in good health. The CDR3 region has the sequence CASIPSGRDDTQYF. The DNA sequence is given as TGCGCCAGCATCCCTAGCGGGAGGGATGATACGCAGTATTTT.